This is a list of T cell receptor beta chains from one sample in a study of blood T cell repertoires in COVID-19. TCRdb keeps only in-frame clones here, not all; method: immunoSEQ multiplex PCR. The data contain about 46,000 clones, roughly 90% of them singletons. What was sequenced was peripheral blood. The receptor source for this set is a man in his 60s with acute or convalescent COVID-19. Both conserved end residues are part of each CDR3. The D gene is left open where the match is weak. The listing skips clone size in some rows; elsewhere it reads once, few, many or a size class.

j_call,d_call,cdr3_length,clone_size,v_call,cdr3_nt,cdr3_aa
TRBJ1-4,.,14,.,TRBV29-1,TGCAGCGTTTCGGGGAGGGGTAGTAATGAAAAACTGTTTTTT,CSVSGRGSNEKLFF
TRBJ1-3,.,11,.,TRBV2,TGTGCCAGCAGTGACCGGGACACCATATATTTT,CASSDRDTIYF
TRBJ1-5,.,15,.,TRBV7-2,TGTGCCAGCAGTACGGGGACTGCTCAAAATCAGCCCCAGCATTTT,CASSTGTAQNQPQHF
TRBJ2-3,TRBD2,14,.,TRBV10-3,TGTGCCTCTGGGACTAGCGGGGGGGGAGATACGCAGTATTTT,CASGTSGGGDTQYF
TRBJ1-1,.,14,.,TRBV18,TGTGCCAGCTCACCTCAGGCACTTGACACTGAAGCTTTCTTT,CASSPQALDTEAFF
TRBJ1-5,.,20,.,TRBV14,TGTGCCAGCAGCCAAGGCTGGGACATTCCCCAGGCCTATAGCAATCAGCCCCAGCATTTT,CASSQGWDIPQAYSNQPQHF
TRBJ2-7,TRBD1,16,.,TRBV5-1,TGCGCCAGCAGTAATAACCCCGGGACAGAGACCTACGAGCAGTACTTC,CASSNNPGTETYEQYF
TRBJ2-1,TRBD2,16,.,TRBV27,TGTGCCAGCAGGTACCCCCAGCGGGAGTATATTAGTGAGCAGTTCTTC,CASRYPQREYISEQFF
TRBJ1-2,.,11,.,TRBV7-2,TGTGCCAGCAGTCCCGCGTTCGGCTACACCTTC,CASSPAFGYTF
TRBJ2-2,.,15,.,TRBV4-1,TGCGCCAGCAGCCAAGTTTGGACAGACACCGGGGAGCTGTTTTTT,CASSQVWTDTGELFF
TRBJ2-7,TRBD1,16,.,TRBV7-9,TGTGCCAGCAGCTTACAGGGACAGGGTAACTCCTACGAGCAGTACTTC,CASSLQGQGNSYEQYF
TRBJ1-5,TRBD1,13,.,TRBV6-5,TGTGCCAGCAGGGTGACAGGGGTTCAGCCCCAGCATTTT,CASRVTGVQPQHF
TRBJ1-1,.,15,.,TRBV9,TGTGCCAGCAGCTTTCGGACGGAGGGGAACACTGAAGCTTTCTTT,CASSFRTEGNTEAFF
TRBJ2-1,.,13,.,TRBV10-1,TGCGCCAGCAAGGGCAGGGAAAAGAATGAGCAGTTCTTC,CASKGREKNEQFF
TRBJ2-3,TRBD2,16,.,TRBV3-1/TRBV3-2,TGTGCCAGCAGCCTGGTCAGCGGGATCAGCACAGATACGCAGTATTTT,CASSLVSGISTDTQYF
TRBJ2-2,TRBD2,18,once,TRBV4-2,TGTGCCAGCAGCCCGGGACTAGCGGGAGTAAGTGGCACCGGGGAGCTGTTTTTT,CASSPGLAGVSGTGELFF
TRBJ1-5,TRBD1,15,.,TRBV6-5,TGTGCCAGCAGTCAGGGGGCAGGTAGCAATCAGCCCCAGCATTTT,CASSQGAGSNQPQHF
TRBJ1-1,.,13,.,TRBV27,TGTGCCAGCAGTTTAGATTTGGGAGGGTTGGCTTTCTTT,CASSLDLGGLAFF
TRBJ1-1,TRBD1,15,few,TRBV2,TGTGCCAGCAGTCCCCAGGGGGGAACTAGAACTGAAGCTTTCTTT,CASSPQGGTRTEAFF
TRBJ2-7,.,12,.,TRBV28,TGTGCCAGCAGAGGGAGGGGGTACGAGCAGTACTTC,CASRGRGYEQYF
TRBJ1-6,TRBD1,15,.,TRBV18,TGTGCCAGCTCCCCGGGACAGGGGGGGCATTCACCCCTCCACTTT,CASSPGQGGHSPLHF
TRBJ2-3,TRBD2,16,.,TRBV6-2/TRBV6-3,TGTGCCAGCAGTACACTAGCGGGGGAAAGCACAGATACGCAGTATTTT,CASSTLAGESTDTQYF
TRBJ1-2,TRBD1,16,.,TRBV7-3,TGTGCCAGCAGCTCGGGGACAGGCTTAGCTAACTATGGCTACACCTTC,CASSSGTGLANYGYTF
TRBJ1-1,.,15,.,TRBV27,TGTGCCAGCAGTTTAGAGTCGGGGTTAGTGAGTGAAGCTTTCTTT,CASSLESGLVSEAFF
TRBJ2-7,TRBD1,14,.,TRBV4-3,TGCGCCAGCAGCCCACAGGGGTCGGTCCACGAGCAGTACTTC,CASSPQGSVHEQYF
TRBJ2-1,TRBD2,14,.,TRBV28,TGTGCCATCAACGGGGCTAGCGGCTACCCTGAGCAGTTCTTC,CAINGASGYPEQFF
TRBJ1-2,.,15,.,TRBV27,TGTGCCAGCAGTTTTCGAGACACAGTCTCCTATGGCTACACCTTC,CASSFRDTVSYGYTF
TRBJ1-5,TRBD1,13,.,TRBV19,TGTGCCAGAACGGGACAGAATCAGAAGCCCCAGCATTTT,CARTGQNQKPQHF
TRBJ1-2,TRBD1,15,.,TRBV6-5,TGTGCCAGCAGCCGGGACAGTCGGGCTAACTATGGCTACACCTTC,CASSRDSRANYGYTF
TRBJ1-6,.,15,.,TRBV29-1,TGCAGCGTTGAAGATCCCTGGGCGACGAATTCACCCCTCCACTTT,CSVEDPWATNSPLHF
TRBJ1-1,.,13,once,TRBV27,TGTGCCAGCAGTTTAGCGGGTGGCACTGAAGCTTTCTTT,CASSLAGGTEAFF